This TCR beta chain emerged from a study of somatic mutations in cytotoxic T cells in rheumatoid arthritis. The overall study: Blood (just under 31 ml EDTA) from each patient was taken right after diagnosis, before any treatment. The study's findings and limits: Only rheumatoid arthritis patients, not healthy controls, showed CD8+ clonality increasing with age. Multiple comparisons were not accounted for in the slight TRBV07 underrepresentation seen in rheumatoid arthritis patients.

With respect to this clone: Its matching antigen is unknown.

The table came from immunoSEQ multiplex PCR; TCRdb's copy has only in-frame clones and leaves some out. The table lists more than 15,000 clones, roughly 80% of them singletons. Germline assignment: CDR1 SGHNT and CDR2 YYREEE (reference sequence). The CDR3 length is 12 residues. V dropped 4 bases and J dropped 8 bases, with 12 bases sitting between them. The origin of this receptor is an adult with rheumatoid arthritis. This chain uses TRBV5-4 with TRBJ1-2; D is uncertain. Material for sequencing was CD8+ T cells sorted from blood. The CDR3 here is CASSPGPGGYTF. The CDR3, as DNA: TGTGCCAGCAGCCCCGGACCGGGCGGCTACACCTTC.